The clone carrying this T cell receptor (beta chain) was seen only a few times. These data come from a study of blood T cell repertoires in COVID-19. The CDR3 is made up of 16 amino acids. Trimming removed 3 bases from V and 4 bases from J; junction bases left unmatched: 5. Germline loops: CDR1 LGHDT, CDR2 YNNKEL (reference sequence). Only in-frame clones appear in the TCRdb table, and some are missing; sequencing was by immunoSEQ multiplex PCR. The sample gives more than 200,000 clones, approximately 90% of which show up once; about 4% is in the top ten. The clonotype comes from a woman under 40 who had recovered from COVID-19. Sequencing input: PBMCs or T cells enriched from blood (not recorded which). This sequence joins TRBV3-1 (or the pseudogene TRBV3-2) and TRBJ2-6; 8 positions match TRBD1. The CDR3 bases are TGTGCCAGCAGCCAGACAGGGGCGGGCGGGGCCAACGTCCTGACTTTC. Translation gives CASSQTGAGGANVLTF.